This T cell receptor (beta chain) was identified during a study of control samples from healthy donors and cancer patients. Here immunoSEQ multiplex PCR was the method, and the copy in TCRdb shows in-frame clones only, minus some. Of 150,000 to 200,000 clones in the sample, 70% to 90% were seen once. This CDR3 spans 18 amino acids. The V and J genes are TRBV21-1 and TRBJ2-1; the D call of TRBD1 is as the table states it, not checked on the DNA. TRBV21-1 is reported as a pseudogene. The sample was blood. This clonotype originated in a woman aged 25 to 39 in good health. CDR3 coding DNA: TGTGCCAGCAGCAAAGGGGGTTCGGCGGACAGGGGGCATGATGAGCAGTTCTTC. Encoded protein: CASSKGGSADRGHDEQFF.